This entry lists 8 T cell receptor beta chains sequenced from one sample in a study of regulatory T cells in long-lasting Graves disease. Time point here: persistent/refractory GD, antithyroid drugs over 5 years with positive TRAb. Scientists built the TCR library using RNA that was extracted from PBMCs. To make TCR beta libraries, researchers used iRepertoire HTBI primers and Arm-PCR of CDR3 regions. TCRdb re-derived calls from the multiplex PCR reads in MiXCR, one entry per CDR3 protein. The sample shows 500,000 to 700,000 distinct CDR3 sequences, 25% to 35% of them seen only once. Sequences were derived from peripheral blood mononuclear cells (PBMCs), sampled when the disease was refractory, from a patient treated with antithyroid drugs. These receptors all stem from a female donor with Graves disease.

This clonotype was observed at least ten times. The chain has TRBV28 and TRBJ2-7; TRBD1 matches at 7 bases. Germline trimming cut 2 bases from V and 3 bases from J; bases unmatched to any gene: 16. This CDR3 is 18 amino acids long. Germline V gene sequence: CDR1 MDHEN, CDR2 SYDVKM. CDR3 sequence reads: CASSLMALGQGDGYEQYF. CDR3 in DNA: TGTGCCAGCAGTTTAATGGCTTTAGGTCAGGGGGATGGCTACGAGCAGTACTTC.

Note on this clonotype: Germline is not matched at one junction end, which may reflect a read error. V is TRBV5-1 and J is TRBJ1-2, with 10 bases aligning to TRBD1. Per the germline V gene, CDR1 is SGHRS and CDR2 is YFSETQ. This CDR3 spans 15 amino acids. DNA for the CDR3: TGTGCCAGCAGCAACCGGGGACAGGGGTCGTATGGCTACACCTTC. As protein: CASSNRGQGSYGYTF. Filled out from reference TRBV5-1 and TRBJ1-2, the complete variable domain reads KAGVTQTPRYLIKTRGQQVTLSCSPISGHRSVSWYQQTPGQGLQFLFEYFSETQRNKGNFPGRFSGRQFSNSRSEMNVSTLELGDSALYLCASSNRGQGSYGYTFGSGTRLTVV.

This clonotype was detected ten times or more. The chain is built from TRBV6-1 and TRBJ1-4; the D gene is possibly TRBD1 (5 bases). This CDR3 region has 14 residues. Germline V gene data show CDR1 as MNHNS and CDR2 as SASEGT. Deletions cut 4 bases from V and 8 bases from J, with 14 bases between. Here the CDR3 DNA reads TGTGCCAGCAGTGTTGCCGGGGCCCCCGAAAAACTGTTTTTT. It encodes CASSVAGAPEKLFF.

This chain links TRBV29-1 with TRBJ1-2; D not certain. The CDR3 is 14 residues long. The germline V and J ends were trimmed by 1 base and 3 bases, with 12 bases remaining between them. Germline CDR1 reads SQVTM; CDR2 reads ANQGSEA. CDR3 in amino acids: CSVEGFGGDYGYTF. The CDR3 DNA follows: TGCAGCGTTGAAGGTTTTGGAGGCGACTATGGCTACACCTTC.

This clonotype was counted a few times. The CDR3 region has the DNA TGTGCCAGCAGTGGGACAGGTTTTAACACCATATATTTT. Its protein product is CASSGTGFNTIYF. V and J are TRBV6-1 and TRBJ1-3, with 7 bases matching TRBD1. Trimming at V came to 4 bases and at J to 7 bases, leaving 4 bases not matched to a gene. The CDR3 totals 13 residues. CDR1 and CDR2 from the germline V gene are MNHNS and SASEGT.

The chain combines TRBV15 with TRBJ2-3; 7 bases agree with TRBD1. This CDR3 has 16 residues. The J segment lost 2 bases and the V segment lost 0 bases, leaving 5 bases of the junction unmatched. Germline V CDR1 and CDR2: LNHNV, YYDKDF (reference sequence). CDR3 loop: CATSREQGHSTDTQYF. The CDR3 coding sequence is TGTGCCACCAGCAGAGAACAGGGGCACTCCACAGATACGCAGTATTTT.

The chain uses TRBV7-9 and TRBJ2-7; TRBD1 matches at 8 bases. CDR3 length: 14 amino acids. The germline gives CDR1 SEHNR, CDR2 FQNEAQ (reference sequence). Losses at the gene ends were 5 bases for V and 5 bases for J; bases not matched to a gene: 8. The chain's CDR3 is CASSAGTGVNEQYF. The CDR3 bases are TGTGCCAGCAGCGCAGGGACAGGTGTAAACGAGCAGTACTTC. Combining the CDR3 with reference TRBV7-9 and TRBJ2-7 gives the whole variable domain DTGVSQNPRHKITKRGQNVTFRCDPISEHNRLYWYRQTLGQGPEFLTYFQNEAQLEKSRLLSDRFSAERPKGSFSTLEIQRTEQGDSAMYLCASSAGTGVNEQYFGPGTRLTVT.

The chain couples TRBV28 to TRBJ1-5; no reliable D call. The germline V and J ends were trimmed by 3 bases and 0 bases, with 6 bases remaining between them. The CDR3 contains 14 residues. CDR1 MDHEN and CDR2 SYDVKM come from the germline V gene. CDR3: CASSFTVSNQPQHF. CDR3 nucleotide sequence: TGTGCCAGCAGTTTTACAGTTAGCAATCAGCCCCAGCATTTT.